The TCR beta chain described here comes from a study of siplizumab effects on memory and regulatory T cells. Profiling relied on immunoSEQ multiplex PCR, and the TCRdb table lists in-frame clones only, not all of them. The sample records 65,000 to 70,000 clones, over 70% being singletons. Points on this clone: What it recognizes is unknown.

Study-level findings and limits: There appeared to be greater diversity in naive T cells than in memory cells, and naive T cells seemed major contributors to the alloresponse.

The length of the CDR3 is 15 residues. V shed 4 bases, J shed 7 bases, and the junction held 7 bases outside the gene matches. CDR1 and CDR2 (germline): SGHNT, YENEEA. This chain joins TRBV11-3 and TRBJ1-2; 12 nucleotides agree with TRBD1. The clonotype comes from a human donor in good health. The sample was Tregs sorted from blood. DNA of the CDR3: TGTGCCAGCAGCTCAGGGGGACAGGGGGCGCGTGGCTACACCTTC. This translates into CASSSGGQGARGYTF.